The rows below give T cell receptor beta chains drawn from one sample of a study of T-cell reconstitution after alpha-beta-depleted transplantation in children. TCRdb recomputed calls from the PCR reads with MiXCR, one row per CDR3 protein. The sample contains under 850,000 distinct CDR3 sequences, around 14% of which appear only once. The sample in question was PBMCs, obtained before TCRalphabeta/CD19-depleted stem cell transplant. These TCRs come from a girl aged 2-9 years with congenital amegakaryocytic thrombocytopenia, due to receive a stem cell transplant. Each CDR3 is given with its conserved first and last residue. A D gene is named only where the DNA matches it firmly. Where a row states a size, it is once, few, many or the class of an expanded clone; other rows omit it.

d_gene,j_gene,v_gene,abundance,CDR3nt,CDR3aa
NA,TRBJ1-6,TRBV6-1,many,TGTGCCAGCGACCTTAGGTTGGCAAGTAATTCACCCCTCCACTTT,CASDLRLASNSPLHF
NA,TRBJ2-1,TRBV29-1,many,TGCAGCGTTGGAGTGGGGCGGAATACTGAGCAGTTCTTC,CSVGVGRNTEQFF
NA,TRBJ2-7,TRBV12-3/TRBV12-4,many,TGTGCCAGCGGAACTTTTTGGGCGGACGAGCAGTACTTC,CASGTFWADEQYF
NA,TRBJ2-1,TRBV20-1,many,TGCAGTGTCGATGATGTCTTTTTGGGAAATGAGCAGTTCTTC,CSVDDVFLGNEQFF
NA,TRBJ2-5,TRBV20-1,many,TGCAGTGCTAGAGAGCGGGAAGAAGTTGGGACCCAGTACTTC,CSAREREEVGTQYF
TRBD1,TRBJ2-7,TRBV5-6,few,TGTGCCAGCAGCTTGCCCGGGACAGGGAGCTCCTACGAGCAGTACTTC,CASSLPGTGSSYEQYF
NA,TRBJ2-3,TRBV12-3/TRBV12-4,few,TGTGCCAGCAGTTTCGCGACTTTCAATACGCAGTATTTT,CASSFATFNTQYF
NA,TRBJ2-2,TRBV12-3/TRBV12-4,many,TGTGCCAGCAGTCCCTTCTATGAAGAGCTGTTTTTT,CASSPFYEELFF
TRBD2,TRBJ2-5,TRBV5-1,NA,TGCGCCAGCAGCTTGGGCGGGAGCTTCCGGACCCAGTACTTC,CASSLGGSFRTQYF
NA,TRBJ1-2,TRBV5-1,many,TGCGCCAGCAGCTTGGTTCAGGATGCTGGCTACACCTTC,CASSLVQDAGYTF
NA,TRBJ2-1,TRBV5-1,NA,TGCGCCAGCAGCCCGACTAGAGGAAATGAGCAGTTCTTC,CASSPTRGNEQFF
TRBD1,TRBJ1-2,TRBV12-3/TRBV12-4,many,TGTGCCAGCAGGCCGACAGGGTTCTATGGCTACACCTTC,CASRPTGFYGYTF
TRBD2,TRBJ2-3,TRBV5-1,many,TGCGCCAGCAGCTTCGGTAGTAGCGGGAGGGCCCGGACAGATACGCAGTATTTT,CASSFGSSGRARTDTQYF
NA,TRBJ2-7,TRBV10-3,many,TGTGCCATCAGTGAGTCGGCGCGCCCCTACGAGCAGTACTTC,CAISESARPYEQYF
NA,TRBJ2-3,TRBV5-1,many,TGCGCCAGCAGCTTGTCCGGGGAGGCAGATACGCAGTATTTT,CASSLSGEADTQYF
NA,TRBJ2-7,TRBV28,many,TGTGCCAGCAGTTTTTCTGGACAGCAGTACTTC,CASSFSGQQYF
NA,TRBJ2-5,TRBV5-6,many,TGTGCCAGCAGCTTGTACGTCGCGACGGGACGGTTACAAGAGACCCAGTACTTC,CASSLYVATGRLQETQYF
NA,TRBJ2-3,TRBV14,NA,TGTGCCAGCTGCCGCGGTAGGGGTCTCACAGATACGCAGTATTTT,CASCRGRGLTDTQYF
TRBD2,TRBJ2-7,TRBV11-1,NA,TGTGCCAGCAGGACCCTACTTAAGGTTGGTGAGCGGGAGTCGGACGAGCAGTACTTC,CASRTLLKVGERESDEQYF
NA,TRBJ2-2,TRBV2,NA,TGTGCCAGCAGTGTCGAAGCGCCCGGGGAGCTGTTTTTT,CASSVEAPGELFF
NA,TRBJ2-1,TRBV12-3/TRBV12-4,many,TGTGCCAGCATTCAGGTGGGGGTATCCTACAATGAGCAGTTCTTC,CASIQVGVSYNEQFF
TRBD2,TRBJ2-1,TRBV4-2,many,TGTGCCAGCAGCCAAGATCCTCCTCGTGTCAATAGCGGGGTTAACAATGAGCAGTTCTTC,CASSQDPPRVNSGVNNEQFF
NA,TRBJ2-5,TRBV20-1,NA,TGCAGTGCCAACGGGGACTACCAAGAGACCCAGTACTTC,CSANGDYQETQYF
NA,TRBJ2-2,TRBV5-1,many,TGCGCCAGCAGCTCGCTGGACGCTTTGAACACCGGGGAGCTGTTTTTT,CASSSLDALNTGELFF
NA,TRBJ2-3,TRBV5-1,many,TGCGCCAGCAGCTTGGAAATGCGACCCACAGATACGCAGTATTTT,CASSLEMRPTDTQYF
NA,TRBJ2-7,TRBV5-5,many,TGTGCCAGCAGCTTGTCTCAAGGGGTCAATTACTACGAGCAGTACTTC,CASSLSQGVNYYEQYF
TRBD1,TRBJ2-3,TRBV7-8,NA,TGTGCCAGCAGCCCGGGGGACAGGGGTCTAGTCACAGATACGCAGTATTTT,CASSPGDRGLVTDTQYF
NA,TRBJ1-1,TRBV2,few,TGTGCCAGCCTATACCGCGGGACTATAGAAGCTTTCTTT,CASLYRGTIEAFF
NA,TRBJ1-3,TRBV29-1,many,TGCAGCGTTGGCCACTCTGGAAACACCATATATTTT,CSVGHSGNTIYF
TRBD2,TRBJ2-1,TRBV29-1,many,TGCAGCGTTGAAGTGAGCGGGAGTTATGAGCAGTTCTTC,CSVEVSGSYEQFF
NA,TRBJ1-1,TRBV20-1,many,TGCAGTGCTTGTAGGATGAACACTGAAGCTTTCTTT,CSACRMNTEAFF
NA,TRBJ2-2,TRBV29-1,many,TGCAGCGTGTGCCCTCGGACCGACACCGGGGAGCTGTTTTTT,CSVCPRTDTGELFF
NA,TRBJ2-7,TRBV27,NA,TGTGCCAGCAGTACCCGGACTGGCTACGAGCAGTACTTC,CASSTRTGYEQYF
NA,TRBJ2-2,TRBV29-1,many,TGCAGCGTTGAGGGCAGCCGAGCCACCGGGGAGCTGTTTTTT,CSVEGSRATGELFF
NA,TRBJ2-7,TRBV11-2,many,TGTGCCAGCAGCTTAGCGCAGAGCTCCTACGAGCAGTACTTC,CASSLAQSSYEQYF